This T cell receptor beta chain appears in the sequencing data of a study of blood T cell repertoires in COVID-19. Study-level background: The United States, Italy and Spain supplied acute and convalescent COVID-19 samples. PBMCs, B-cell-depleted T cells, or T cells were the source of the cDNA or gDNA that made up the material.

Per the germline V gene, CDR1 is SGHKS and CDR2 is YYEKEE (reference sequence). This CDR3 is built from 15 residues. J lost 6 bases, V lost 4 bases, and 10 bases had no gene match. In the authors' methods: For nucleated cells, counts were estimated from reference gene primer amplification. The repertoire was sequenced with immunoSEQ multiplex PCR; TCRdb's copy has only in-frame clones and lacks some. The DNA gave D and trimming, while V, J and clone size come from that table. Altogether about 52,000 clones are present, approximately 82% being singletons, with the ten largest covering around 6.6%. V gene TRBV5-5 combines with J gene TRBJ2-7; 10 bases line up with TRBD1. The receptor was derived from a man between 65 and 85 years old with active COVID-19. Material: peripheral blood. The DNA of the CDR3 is TGTGCCAGCAGCGGGACAGGGGCCGACTATGGCGAGCAGTACTTC. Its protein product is CASSGTGADYGEQYF.